This T cell receptor beta chain is drawn from a study of blood T cell repertoires in COVID-19 (dated by TCRdb to about 2020). About the investigation overall: The collaborator samples originated in the United States, Italy and Spain and spanned the acute and convalescent phases of COVID-19. The material from the prospective study consisted of cDNA or gDNA derived from T cells, B-cell-depleted T cells, or PBMCs. Subjects who had been exposed to COVID-19, were actively infected with it, or had recovered from it provided the deeply sampled blood TCRbeta repertoires that made up the dataset. The repertoires were released in a freely available public database meant as a resource for research on the immune response to SARS-CoV-2. The samples were drawn from the first 160 participants of the ongoing ImmuneRACE study and from about 1,200 subjects provided by 6 global collaborators. The sample metadata nearly always contained a de-identified subject ID, COVID-19 status, age in years and sex. Where HLA class I and class II types were available, the types were taken from metadata supplied by the sample provider, not from assay-based typing. The paper as a whole reports these results and caveats: How much clinical and demographic metadata was included differed by source and by participant, and the metadata was provided uncurated.

Participants in the prospective study were enrolled through a virtual design, were aged about 18 to 90 years, and lived in roughly 26 United States geographic areas. In the prospective study, cohorts were assigned on the basis of participant-reported clinical history obtained from a screening survey and a study questionnaire. Recovered participants in ImmuneRACE Cohort 3 were defined by two consecutive negative NP/OP PCR tests, clearance by a healthcare professional, or resolution of symptoms. In the prospective study, mobile phlebotomists collected whole blood, serum and a nasopharyngeal or oropharyngeal swab from each participant. Over a 2-month period, participants in the prospective study had the option of providing additional blood draws and questionnaires. Before DNA extraction, prospective study blood samples were shipped either frozen or at room temperature. In the germline V gene, CDR1 corresponds to SGHNT and CDR2 to YENEEA. Ends trimmed: V by 5 bases, J by 5 bases; bases unmatched to a gene: 3. From cysteine to phenylalanine, the CDR3 is 13 amino acids long. The retained sequence is limited to the CDR3, 39 bases, with the frame set at the first base.

About this clone itself: Its antigen remains undetermined. No base quality information exists; no much larger clone differs at one position.

TCRbeta CDR3 regions were amplified from genomic DNA using the immunoSEQ Assay, a bias-controlled multiplex PCR. Processing in the source paper ran as follows. The number of nucleated cells in each sample was estimated by amplification of reference gene primers within the assay. Sequence reads were collapsed and filtered to measure the absolute abundance of every unique TCRbeta CDR3 rearrangement. For each sample, productive Simpson clonality was calculated as the square root of Simpson's diversity index across productive rearrangements. The table comes from immuneACCESS by way of TCRdb, which keeps in-frame sequences with V and J called. Part of the clones is missing from these tables; in studies checked, under half for an unresolved V gene and the rest for unknown reasons. The DNA gave D and trimming, while V, J and clone size come from that table. Across this sample there are around 500,000 clones, with about nine tenths seen only once. The ten largest clones represent 8% to 9.5% of the sample.

The chain joins TRBV11-3 to TRBJ1-2; 9 bases in between match TRBD1. The sample was PBMCs or T cells enriched from blood (not recorded which). The sequence was obtained from a woman aged 60-75 years who had recovered from COVID-19. This receptor carries the CDR3 CASSEGTGYGYTF. The nucleotide sequence reads TGTGCCAGCAGCGAAGGGACAGGGTATGGCTACACCTTC.